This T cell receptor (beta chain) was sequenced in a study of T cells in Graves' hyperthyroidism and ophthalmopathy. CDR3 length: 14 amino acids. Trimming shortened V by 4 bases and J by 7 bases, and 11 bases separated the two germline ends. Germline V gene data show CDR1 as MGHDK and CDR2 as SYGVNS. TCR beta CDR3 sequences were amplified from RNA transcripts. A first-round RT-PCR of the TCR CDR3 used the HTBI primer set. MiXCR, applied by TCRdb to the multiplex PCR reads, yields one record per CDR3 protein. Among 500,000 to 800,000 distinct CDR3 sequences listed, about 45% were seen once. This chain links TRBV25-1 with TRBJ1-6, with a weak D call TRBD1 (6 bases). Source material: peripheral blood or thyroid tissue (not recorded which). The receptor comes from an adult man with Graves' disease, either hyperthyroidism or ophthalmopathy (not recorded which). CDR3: CASSAPQGNSPLHF. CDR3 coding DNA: TGTGCCAGCAGTGCACCGCAGGGGAATTCACCCCTCCACTTT.